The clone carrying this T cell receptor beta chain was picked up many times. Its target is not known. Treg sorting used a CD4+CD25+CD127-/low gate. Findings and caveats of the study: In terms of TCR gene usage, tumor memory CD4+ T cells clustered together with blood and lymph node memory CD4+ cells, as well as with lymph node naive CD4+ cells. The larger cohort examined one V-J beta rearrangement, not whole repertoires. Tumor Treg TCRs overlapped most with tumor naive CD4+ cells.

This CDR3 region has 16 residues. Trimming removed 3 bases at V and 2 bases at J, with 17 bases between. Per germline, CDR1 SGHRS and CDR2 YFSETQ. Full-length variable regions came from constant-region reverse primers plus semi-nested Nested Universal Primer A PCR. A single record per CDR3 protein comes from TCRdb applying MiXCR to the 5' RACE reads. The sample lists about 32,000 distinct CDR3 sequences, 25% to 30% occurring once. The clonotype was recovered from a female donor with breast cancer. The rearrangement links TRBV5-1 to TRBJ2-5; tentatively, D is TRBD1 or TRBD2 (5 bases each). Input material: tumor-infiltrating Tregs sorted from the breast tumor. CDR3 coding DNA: TGCGCCAGCAGCTGGGGGAGCCCAACTGTTCAAGAGACCCAGTACTTC. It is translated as CASSWGSPTVQETQYF.